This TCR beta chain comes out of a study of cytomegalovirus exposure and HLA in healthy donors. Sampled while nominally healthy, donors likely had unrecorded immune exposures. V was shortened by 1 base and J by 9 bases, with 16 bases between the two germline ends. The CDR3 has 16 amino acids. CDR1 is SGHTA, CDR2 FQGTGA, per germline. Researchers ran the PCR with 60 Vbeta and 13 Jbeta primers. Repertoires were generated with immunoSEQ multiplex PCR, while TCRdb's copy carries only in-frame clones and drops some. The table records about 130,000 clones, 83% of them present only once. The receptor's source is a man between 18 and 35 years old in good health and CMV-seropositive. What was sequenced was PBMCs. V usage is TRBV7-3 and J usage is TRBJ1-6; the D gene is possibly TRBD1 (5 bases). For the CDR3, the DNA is TGTGCCAGCAGCTTAAGTAAGGGGAAGGTCGGTTCACCCCTCCACTTT. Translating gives CASSLSKGKVGSPLHF.